Described below is a single T cell receptor beta chain sequence and its context. Its antigen is currently unknown. This specimen belongs to a study of cytomegalovirus exposure and HLA in healthy donors. Study observations and caveats: Segments of the TCR beta V type were, in most cases, productive about 90% or about 30% of the time in an earlier analysis. A later analysis by the authors found several of the most significant clusters apparently linked to common viral pathogens. In a later analysis, TCR beta V- and J-gene trimming was associated with a missense DCLRE1C variant. CMV serostatus alone was available as immune exposure information.

The germline gives CDR1 SGHNT, CDR2 YENEEA. CDR3 length: 13 amino acids. V lost 5 bases to trimming and J lost 6 bases, with 13 bases between them. The PCR employed 60 Vbeta primers together with 13 Jbeta primers. The table came from immunoSEQ multiplex PCR; TCRdb's copy has only in-frame clones and leaves some out. The sample lists approximately 89,000 clones, 85% occurring once. What was sequenced was PBMCs. The clonotype was recovered from a middle-aged man in good health and CMV-seropositive. The rearrangement links TRBV11-3 to TRBJ1-2; D possibly corresponds to TRBD1 (5 bases). The DNA for the CDR3 is TGTGCCAGCAGCCTCCAGGGCCTGGATGGCTACACCTTC. Encoded protein: CASSLQGLDGYTF.